Listed below are T cell receptor beta chains from one sample, sequenced in a study of blood T cell repertoires in COVID-19. Profiled with immunoSEQ multiplex PCR; TCRdb holds only in-frame clones, not every one. The sample gives a few hundred thousand clones, 65% to 90% of which show up once; around 13% is in the top ten. Input material: peripheral blood. These receptors were collected from an older woman with COVID-19, enrolled during active disease. Each CDR3 is given with its conserved first and last residue. D genes are given only for firm matches. Rows give clone size only sometimes, using once, few, many, or a class for an expanded clone.

TRBV5-1	NA	TRBJ2-1	TRBD1	TGCGCCAGCAGCTTGGGGACAGGTTACAATGAGCAGTTCTTC	CASSLGTGYNEQFF
TRBV12-5	NA	TRBJ1-2	NA	TGTGCTAGTGGTTCGCGCCCTTGGAACGGAGATTATGGCTACACCTTC	CASGSRPWNGDYGYTF
TRBV5-8	NA	TRBJ2-1	TRBD2	TGTGCCAGCAGCTCTGGACTAGCGGGGTACAATGAGCAGTTCTTC	CASSSGLAGYNEQFF
TRBV4-2	NA	TRBJ2-2	TRBD2	TGTGCCAGCAGCCAAGATCGTGGCAGCGGGGGGGCGGTCGGGGAGCTGTTTTTT	CASSQDRGSGGAVGELFF
TRBV3-1/TRBV3-2	NA	TRBJ1-1	NA	TGTGCCAGCAGCCAAGCAAGCTCTGAAGCTTTCTTT	CASSQASSEAFF
TRBV14	NA	TRBJ1-5	TRBD1	TGTGCCAGCAGCCAAGATTGGGGGACAGGGCATCAGCCCCAGCATTTT	CASSQDWGTGHQPQHF
TRBV7-2	NA	TRBJ1-2	NA	TGTGCCAGCAGTTCAATGGCAGGGAACTATGGCTACACCTTC	CASSSMAGNYGYTF
TRBV7-2	NA	TRBJ2-1	NA	TGTGCCAGCAGCTTAGCTGCGAATGAGCAGTTCTTC	CASSLAANEQFF
TRBV27	NA	TRBJ2-5	NA	TGTGCCAGCAGTTTGGAGGGCCTGGGAGGTTTAACGGAGACCCAGTACTTC	CASSLEGLGGLTETQYF
TRBV28	NA	TRBJ1-5	TRBD1	TGTGCCAGCAGTTTCTCCAGGGGGACTCAGCCCCAGCATTTT	CASSFSRGTQPQHF
TRBV11-2	NA	TRBJ2-1	TRBD2	TGTGCCAGCAGCTTTAGCGGGGGGCCTTTGAATGAGCAGTTCTTC	CASSFSGGPLNEQFF
TRBV27	once	TRBJ2-4	TRBD2	TGTGCCAGCAAGGTGGGGGGGACCAAAAACATTCAGTACTTC	CASKVGGTKNIQYF
TRBV28	NA	TRBJ1-5	NA	TGTGCCAGCAGCAGGACATATGATCAGCCCCAGCATTTT	CASSRTYDQPQHF